This TCR beta chain was identified in a study of T cell responses to AZD1222 COVID-19 vaccine. Study outcomes and limitations: Increases in Spike-specific TCR breadth and depth were seen after two AZD1222 doses. Sampling captured repertoires only after the peak T cell response.

This clone is a singleton in its sample. The antigen is unknown. Profiled with immunoSEQ multiplex PCR; TCRdb holds only in-frame clones, not every one. The data contain about 80,000 clones, around 93% of them singletons. The CDR3 runs to 14 residues. From germline, CDR1 is SEHNR and CDR2 FQNEAQ (reference sequence). V lost 5 bases to trimming and J lost 2 bases, with 13 bases between them. V is TRBV7-9 and J is TRBJ2-7; D may be TRBD1 or TRBD2 (5 bases each). This receptor was taken from an adult who received the AZD1222 COVID-19 vaccine. The input for sequencing was peripheral blood, taken 28 days after the second AZD1222 dose. The CDR3 DNA sequence: TGTGCCAGCAGCGCCGGCAGGGACCCCTACGAGCAGTACTTC. The encoded protein is CASSAGRDPYEQYF.